Presented here are 28 T cell receptor beta chains from one specimen sequenced in a study of blood T cell repertoires in COVID-19. Generated by immunoSEQ multiplex PCR, the TCRdb table keeps only in-frame clones and is missing some. The repertoire has 310,000 or so clones, roughly 90% of them found once; the top ten carry about 1.8%. Input material: PBMCs or T cells enriched from blood (not recorded which). All receptors come from a woman in her late teens or twenties with acute COVID-19.

The chain combines TRBV4-3 with TRBJ2-1; tentatively, D is TRBD2 (6 bases). The CDR3 has 14 residues. The germline gives CDR1 LGHNA, CDR2 YSLEER. Trimming cost V 3 bases and J 3 bases, with 9 bases left between them. The CDR3 is CASSHAGLYNEQFF. As DNA, the CDR3 is TGCGCCAGCAGCCACGCGGGGCTCTACAATGAGCAGTTCTTC.

V gene TRBV19 combines with J gene TRBJ2-1; 7 nucleotides align to TRBD1. Trimming cost V 6 bases and J 0 bases; bases outside gene matches: 14. This CDR3 has 18 residues. Per the germline V gene, CDR1 is LNHDA and CDR2 is SQIVND (reference sequence). The chain's CDR3 is CASSRQGGRRSSYNEQFF. The CDR3 DNA is TGTGCCAGTAGCCGACAGGGCGGGCGCCGGAGCTCCTACAATGAGCAGTTCTTC.

The chain uses TRBV6-5 and TRBJ2-2; TRBD2 matches at 9 bases. Germline CDR1 reads MNHEY; CDR2 reads SVGAGI. This CDR3 comprises 15 residues. The junction had 5 bases not matched to a gene; V was cut back by 2 bases and J by 7 bases. The CDR3 DNA reads TGTGCCAGCAGTTACAGCGGGAGGATAGGCGGGGAGCTGTTTTTT. Its translation: CASSYSGRIGGELFF.

The chain couples TRBV5-8 to TRBJ2-1; 8 nucleotides match TRBD2. The V segment lost 3 bases and the J segment 0 bases; nucleotides outside the gene matches: 2. The V gene's germline CDR1 is SGHTS and CDR2 YDEGEE. The CDR3 totals 15 residues. The CDR3 protein is CASSYTSGSYNEQFF. The DNA of the CDR3 is TGTGCCAGCAGCTACACTAGCGGCTCCTACAATGAGCAGTTCTTC.

J is TRBJ2-7 and V is TRBV5-5; 8 nucleotides line up with TRBD1. Germline trimming cut 0 bases from V and 2 bases from J; bases unmatched to any gene: 4. The CDR3 length is 15 residues. Germline CDR1 is SGHKS and CDR2 is YYEKEE (reference sequence). CDR3: CASSLAPDRAYEQYF. The CDR3 DNA reads TGTGCCAGCAGCTTGGCCCCGGACAGGGCCTACGAGCAGTACTTC.

The chain carries TRBV30 and TRBJ2-3, with D possibly matching TRBD1 (6 bases). V lost 0 bases, J lost 6 bases, and 10 bases lay in between. The CDR3 loop spans 13 amino acids. Germline CDR1 and CDR2: GTSNPN and SVGIG (reference sequence). CDR3 sequence reads: CAWSVRRGDTQYF. For the CDR3, the DNA is TGTGCCTGGAGTGTACGTAGGGGGGATACGCAGTATTTT.

The chain carries TRBV6-6 and TRBJ2-7, with D possibly matching TRBD2 (6 bases). CDR1 is MNHNY and CDR2 is SVGAGI in the germline V gene (reference sequence). This CDR3 contains 14 residues. V gave up 7 bases and J gave up 1 base, with 14 bases separating them. CDR3 DNA sequence: TGTGCCAGCAATCCGGGAGCGGTTTCCTACGAGCAGTACTTC. This translates into CASNPGAVSYEQYF.

J is TRBJ1-5 and V is TRBV6-5; 8 positions match TRBD1. Trimming at V came to 5 bases and at J to 5 bases, leaving 5 bases not matched to a gene. The CDR3 is made up of 14 amino acids. Germline assignment: CDR1 MNHEY and CDR2 SVGAGI. CDR3 residues: CASSRGQGDQPQHF. For the CDR3, the DNA is TGTGCCAGCAGTAGAGGACAGGGCGATCAGCCCCAGCATTTT.

This clone showed up just once. V and J are TRBV5-8 and TRBJ2-5, with D uncertain. Germline V lookup: CDR1 SGHTS, CDR2 YDEGEE. The germline V and J ends were trimmed by 0 bases and 5 bases, with 17 bases remaining between them. The CDR3 consists of 16 residues. The CDR3 sequence: CASSLADIPSWETQYF. The CDR3 nucleotides are TGTGCCAGCAGCTTGGCAGATATACCTTCTTGGGAGACCCAGTACTTC.

This chain uses TRBV7-3 with TRBJ2-1, with 11 nucleotides matching TRBD2. V shed 5 bases and J 4 bases; nucleotides not matched to a gene: 4. The germline V gene encodes CDR1 SGHTA and CDR2 FQGTGA. This CDR3 contains 15 residues. CDR3 DNA sequence: TGTGCCAGCAGCCAACTAGCGGGAGTATACAATGAGCAGTTCTTC. It yields the protein CASSQLAGVYNEQFF.

This chain joins TRBV29-1 and TRBJ2-1, with 10 bases matching TRBD2. Germline V gene data show CDR1 as SQVTM and CDR2 as ANQGSEA. CDR3 size: 13 residues. The ends lost 4 bases at V and 7 bases at J; junction bases unmatched: 4. The chain's CDR3 is CSVGTSGRNEQFF. CDR3 in DNA: TGCAGCGTTGGGACTAGCGGTCGGAATGAGCAGTTCTTC.

This chain uses TRBV7-6 with TRBJ2-2; 8 bases are shared with TRBD1. The CDR3 extends over 14 amino acids. J lost 7 bases, V lost 3 bases, and 4 bases had no gene match. Germline CDR1 is SGHVS and CDR2 is FNYEAQ. The CDR3 spells CASSFAGGYGELFF. In nucleotides, the CDR3 is TGTGCCAGCAGCTTCGCAGGGGGCTACGGGGAGCTGTTTTTT.

The chain combines TRBV5-1 with TRBJ2-5; 7 nucleotides agree with TRBD1. The germline V gene has CDR1 SGHRS and CDR2 YFSETQ. This CDR3 comprises 14 residues. The V and J ends lost 4 bases and 1 base, in that order; junction bases with no gene match: 4. The CDR3 DNA is TGCGCCAGCAGCCGGGACAGCTCCCAAGAGACCCAGTACTTC. Its protein product is CASSRDSSQETQYF.

CDR3 residues: CASRRLAFNAGELFF. DNA for the CDR3: TGCGCCAGCAGACGACTAGCGTTTAACGCCGGGGAGCTGTTTTTT. The V gene is TRBV4-1, the J gene TRBJ2-2, with 8 bases lining up with TRBD2. Germline values: CDR1 MGHRA, CDR2 YSYEKL. V dropped 6 bases and J dropped 6; count of bases not matched to a gene: 9. The CDR3 runs to 15 residues.

This clone came up once. The chain employs TRBV2 and TRBJ1-1; D not certain. There are 12 residues in the CDR3. The V gene's germline CDR1 is SNHLY and CDR2 FYNNEI. Trimming took off 10 bases at V and 0 bases at J, with 9 bases between the two ends. CDR3 residues: CATASVNTEAFF. CDR3 DNA: TGTGCCACCGCCTCGGTGAACACTGAAGCTTTCTTT.

The chain combines TRBV29-1 with TRBJ1-4; 9 bases line up with TRBD1. V trimming: 4 bases; J trimming: 14 bases; junction bases outside the gene matches: 14. Germline CDR1 reads SQVTM; CDR2 reads ANQGSEA. This CDR3 is 14 amino acids long. The CDR3 DNA reads TGCAGCGTTGCCCTAGGGGGACAGGGAAACAGGCTGTTTTTT. Translated: CSVALGGQGNRLFF. Complete variable domain (other parts from reference TRBV29-1 and TRBJ1-4): SAVISQKPSRDICQRGTSLTIQCQVDSQVTMMFWYRQQPGQSLTLIATANQGSEATYESGFVIDKFPISRPNLTFSTLTVSNMSPEDSSIYLCSVALGGQGNRLFFGSGTQLSVL.

Written as DNA, the CDR3 is TGCGCCAGCAGCCGCTGGGACAGGGAGACCCAGTACTTC. This encodes CASSRWDRETQYF. V usage is TRBV4-1 and J usage is TRBJ2-5, with 8 bases identical to TRBD1. The V gene end was trimmed by 4 bases and the J gene end by 5 bases; junction bases not matched to a gene: 3. The germline V gene encodes CDR1 MGHRA and CDR2 YSYEKL. CDR3 length: 13 amino acids.

The genes are TRBV28 and TRBJ2-3, with TRBD2 identical over 7 bases. Germline V gene lookup returns CDR1 MDHEN and CDR2 SYDVKM. The CDR3 has 13 residues. J gave up 0 bases and V 9 bases, and 3 bases lay outside the gene matches. The CDR3 DNA reads as TGTGCCAGTTCTAGCGGAAGCACAGATACGCAGTATTTT. Translated: CASSSGSTDTQYF.

The CDR3 region has the DNA TGTGCCAGCAGAACCGGGACACTTTCTAACTATGGCTACACCTTC. As protein: CASRTGTLSNYGYTF. The chain uses TRBV27 and TRBJ1-2, with D tentatively TRBD1 (6 bases). V lost 6 bases to trimming and J lost 0 bases, with 14 bases between them. From germline, CDR1 is MNHEY and CDR2 SMNVEV (reference sequence). The CDR3 contains 15 residues.

The J gene is TRBJ1-1, the V gene TRBV12-3 or TRBV12-4; unclear D gene. Trimming left V 4 bases short and J 4 bases short, with 10 bases between. This CDR3 comprises 13 residues. Here the CDR3 reads CASSYAPGTEAFF. The DNA for the CDR3 is TGTGCCAGCAGTTATGCCCCGGGCACTGAAGCTTTCTTT.

The rearrangement links TRBV7-2 to TRBJ2-7; TRBD2 agrees at 8 bases. Losses at the gene ends were 1 base for V and 0 bases for J; bases not matched to a gene: 2. The germline V gene has CDR1 SGHTA and CDR2 FQGNSA. The length of the CDR3 is 15 residues. CDR3 residues: CASSLGLAGSYEQYF. In DNA form, the CDR3 reads TGTGCCAGCAGCTTAGGTCTAGCGGGCTCCTACGAGCAGTACTTC.

This rearrangement joins TRBV28 to TRBJ2-1, with a possible D match to TRBD2 (5 bases). V lost 6 bases and J 9 bases, leaving 15 bases between the germline ends. The CDR3 has 13 residues. Germline V gene sequence: CDR1 MDHEN, CDR2 SYDVKM. Written as DNA, the CDR3 is TGTGCCAGCAGGACGTCGGGGTATGGTGAGCAGTTCTTC. Its translation is CASRTSGYGEQFF.

The genes are TRBV6-1 and TRBJ2-2; D remains unclear. This CDR3 contains 16 residues. The V end was cut by 1 base, the J end by 5 bases, with 14 bases between. Germline CDR1 is MNHNS and CDR2 is SASEGT. The CDR3, as DNA: TGTGCCAGCAGTGAAGAGTTTTATCCGGAGACCGGGGAGCTGTTTTTT. The encoded protein is CASSEEFYPETGELFF.

The rearrangement uses TRBV27 and TRBJ1-2; D perhaps matches TRBD1 (5 bases). The germline V gene encodes CDR1 MNHEY and CDR2 SMNVEV (reference sequence). The CDR3 spans 15 residues. V was clipped by 5 bases and J by 2 bases, with 15 bases between them. CDR3 in DNA: TGTGCCAGCAGTCCCTTTCTAGGGGCCAACTATGGCTACACCTTC. Encoded protein: CASSPFLGANYGYTF.

The chain carries TRBV5-1 and TRBJ2-7; the match to TRBD1 covers 7 bases. The CDR3 runs to 13 residues. CDR1 is SGHRS and CDR2 is YFSETQ in the germline V gene. With V trimmed by 5 bases and J by 3 bases, 5 bases remained unmatched. This CDR3 reads CASSRQGGYEQYF. The CDR3 DNA follows: TGCGCCAGCAGTAGACAGGGCGGCTACGAGCAGTACTTC.

The chain carries TRBV4-1 and TRBJ1-1; perhaps TRBD1 as D (6 bases). The CDR3 spans 16 residues. Germline CDR1 MGHRA, CDR2 YSYEKL. Trimming took 1 base from V and 0 from J, leaving 12 bases between them. The CDR3 DNA follows: TGCGCCAGCAGCCAAGGAACGGGACATTTGAACACTGAAGCTTTCTTT. Protein: CASSQGTGHLNTEAFF.

This chain connects TRBV4-1 to TRBJ2-7; 7 bases map to TRBD1. The trim removed 2 bases at V and 1 base at J, leaving 5 bases unmatched. The CDR3 is made up of 15 amino acids. Germline V CDR1 and CDR2: MGHRA, YSYEKL. In DNA, the CDR3 is TGCGCCAGCAGCCAAATAAGGGGGCCTTCCTACGAGCAGTACTTC. It yields the protein CASSQIRGPSYEQYF.

The chain joins TRBV13 to TRBJ1-6; D not certain. Trimming took 2 bases from V and 6 from J, leaving 11 bases between them. The germline V gene encodes CDR1 PRHDT and CDR2 FYEKMQ (reference sequence). CDR3 size: 15 residues. CDR3 DNA sequence: TGTGCCAGCAGCTTACGGGGTTCCCCTAATTCACCCCTCCACTTT. Amino acid sequence: CASSLRGSPNSPLHF.